These T cell receptor beta chains were read from a single sample in a study of STAT5B mutations in CD4+ large granular lymphocyte leukemia. Produced via immunoSEQ multiplex PCR; TCRdb's table is partial and in-frame only. The sample comprises fewer than 40,000 clones, nearly 80% of which are singletons, and 2.5% to 3% rests with the top ten. The sample was CD4+ T cells from blood buffy coats. These receptors originate from a human donor in good health. The CDR3 runs from the conserved cysteine through the conserved F or W. The order of the fields is clone size, V gene, CDR3 length, J gene, D gene, CDR3 protein, CDR3 DNA. A D gene is named only where the DNA matches it firmly. Clone sizes are given selectively: once, few, many, or a class where the clone is expanded.

size: .
V: TRBV4-3
length: 15
J: TRBJ1-4
D: TRBD1
CDR3: CASSQDGTVSEKLFF
DNA: TGCGCCAGCAGCCAAGATGGGACAGTAAGTGAAAAACTGTTTTTT

size: .
V: TRBV2
length: 14
J: TRBJ2-3
D: TRBD1
CDR3: CASRFRGSTDTQYF
DNA: TGTGCCAGCAGGTTCAGGGGGAGCACAGATACGCAGTATTTT

size: few
V: TRBV4-2
length: 15
J: TRBJ2-7
D: TRBD1
CDR3: CASSQGTGQGYEQYF
DNA: TGTGCCAGCAGCCAAGGGACAGGGCAAGGCTACGAGCAGTACTTC

size: .
V: TRBV2
length: 16
J: TRBJ1-4
D: .
CDR3: CASSPPGGTNNEKLFF
DNA: TGTGCCAGCAGCCCACCCGGCGGGACAAATAATGAAAAACTGTTTTTT

size: .
V: TRBV6-1
length: 11
J: TRBJ2-2
D: .
CDR3: CASRYTGELFF
DNA: TGTGCCAGCAGATACACCGGGGAGCTGTTTTTT

size: few
V: TRBV28
length: 14
J: TRBJ2-2
D: .
CDR3: CASRPTSLAGELFF
DNA: TGTGCCAGCAGACCTACTAGTCTCGCCGGGGAGCTGTTTTTT

size: .
V: TRBV29-1
length: 12
J: TRBJ2-1
D: .
CDR3: CSVRAAYNEQFF
DNA: TGCAGCGTCCGGGCCGCGTACAATGAGCAGTTCTTC

size: .
V: TRBV30
length: 16
J: TRBJ2-1
D: TRBD2
CDR3: CAWSYPVGSGGAEQFF
DNA: TGTGCCTGGAGTTATCCAGTAGGTAGCGGGGGCGCTGAGCAGTTCTTC

size: few
V: TRBV7-3
length: 15
J: TRBJ2-6
D: .
CDR3: CASSLQGPGANVLTF
DNA: TGTGCCAGCAGCTTACAGGGTCCTGGGGCCAACGTCCTGACTTTC

size: .
V: TRBV28
length: 16
J: TRBJ2-7
D: .
CDR3: CASSLGPGTSKDEQYF
DNA: TGTGCCAGCAGTTTAGGCCCCGGGACCTCGAAAGACGAGCAGTACTTC

size: .
V: TRBV6-6
length: 11
J: TRBJ2-5
D: TRBD2
CDR3: CAGGMGETQYF
DNA: TGTGCGGGGGGGATGGGGGAGACCCAGTACTTC

size: .
V: TRBV2
length: 16
J: TRBJ2-7
D: .
CDR3: CASRRGAGLSGREQYF
DNA: TGTGCCAGCAGGAGGGGTGCGGGACTCTCTGGGAGAGAGCAGTACTTC

size: once
V: TRBV29-1
length: 13
J: TRBJ2-2
D: TRBD2
CDR3: CSAGTSGAGELFF
DNA: TGCAGCGCCGGGACTAGCGGGGCCGGGGAGCTGTTTTTT

size: .
V: TRBV27
length: 15
J: TRBJ1-2
D: TRBD1
CDR3: CASSTRTGRPYGYTF
DNA: TGTGCCAGCAGTACACGGACAGGGAGGCCCTATGGCTACACCTTC

size: .
V: TRBV6-5
length: 13
J: TRBJ2-5
D: TRBD2
CDR3: CASSYGQRGTQYF
DNA: TGTGCCAGCAGTTACGGCCAGCGGGGGACCCAGTACTTC

size: .
V: TRBV28
length: 14
J: TRBJ2-3
D: .
CDR3: CASSFSRSADTQYF
DNA: TGTGCCAGCAGTTTTAGCAGGAGCGCAGATACGCAGTATTTT

size: few
V: TRBV7-9
length: 14
J: TRBJ1-1
D: .
CDR3: CASVGNSVNTEAFF
DNA: TGTGCCAGCGTAGGTAACTCAGTTAACACTGAAGCTTTCTTT

size: once
V: TRBV27
length: 13
J: TRBJ1-2
D: .
CDR3: CASSLKGGYGYTF
DNA: TGTGCCAGCAGTTTAAAGGGAGGCTATGGCTACACCTTC

size: .
V: TRBV28
length: 14
J: TRBJ1-5
D: .
CDR3: CASSLGAANQPQHF
DNA: TGTGCCAGCAGTTTGGGGGCTGCCAATCAGCCCCAGCATTTT

size: .
V: TRBV19
length: 15
J: TRBJ2-7
D: .
CDR3: CASSIQGIASYEQYF
DNA: TGTGCCAGTAGTATACAGGGGATTGCCTCCTACGAGCAGTACTTC

size: .
V: TRBV2
length: 14
J: TRBJ1-3
D: .
CDR3: CASSGQGLGNTIYF
DNA: TGTGCCAGCAGTGGGCAGGGGTTAGGAAACACCATATATTTT

size: .
V: TRBV6-1
length: 13
J: TRBJ2-7
D: .
CDR3: CASSVPGFYEQYF
DNA: TGTGCCAGCAGTGTTCCAGGGTTCTACGAGCAGTACTTC

size: .
V: TRBV19
length: 15
J: TRBJ1-5
D: TRBD1
CDR3: CASSAGGHGNQPQHF
DNA: TGTGCCAGTAGCGCAGGGGGTCATGGCAATCAGCCCCAGCATTTT

size: .
V: TRBV5-6
length: 11
J: TRBJ2-3
D: .
CDR3: CASSLTDTQYF
DNA: TGTGCCAGCAGTCTGACAGATACGCAGTATTTT

size: few
V: TRBV30
length: 12
J: TRBJ1-5
D: .
CDR3: CAWSVLEGPQHF
DNA: TGTGCCTGGAGTGTACTAGAGGGTCCCCAGCATTTT

size: .
V: TRBV10-3
length: 17
J: TRBJ1-2
D: TRBD1
CDR3: CAISDWTGTNGDYGYTF
DNA: TGTGCCATCAGTGACTGGACAGGGACCAACGGCGACTATGGCTACACCTTC

size: .
V: TRBV6-1
length: 15
J: TRBJ1-5
D: .
CDR3: CASTKEGRWDQPQHF
DNA: TGTGCCAGCACCAAGGAGGGTCGTTGGGATCAGCCCCAGCATTTT

size: .
V: TRBV19
length: 16
J: TRBJ1-2
D: TRBD1
CDR3: CASSKYQTGTLGGYTF
DNA: TGTGCCAGTAGTAAGTACCAGACAGGGACCCTCGGAGGCTACACCTTC

size: .
V: TRBV18
length: 13
J: TRBJ2-1
D: .
CDR3: CASSPARGNEQFF
DNA: TGTGCCAGCTCGCCCGCTAGGGGGAATGAGCAGTTCTTC

size: .
V: TRBV27
length: 17
J: TRBJ2-7
D: .
CDR3: CASSLLNLRDSIYEQYF
DNA: TGTGCCAGCAGCCTCCTAAATCTCCGGGACTCAATCTACGAGCAGTACTTC

size: .
V: TRBV6-6
length: 15
J: TRBJ2-1
D: TRBD2
CDR3: CASSYHSGRGVGQFF
DNA: TGTGCCAGCAGCTACCATAGCGGGAGGGGGGTAGGGCAGTTCTTC

size: .
V: TRBV4-2
length: 14
J: TRBJ2-1
D: .
CDR3: CASSQNKQQDEQFF
DNA: TGTGCCAGCAGCCAAAACAAACAGCAGGATGAGCAGTTCTTC

size: .
V: TRBV10-2
length: 14
J: TRBJ1-2
D: .
CDR3: CASSGANQRLGYTF
DNA: TGCGCCAGCAGTGGGGCAAACCAACGTTTAGGCTACACCTTC

size: .
V: TRBV30
length: 13
J: TRBJ2-3
D: TRBD2
CDR3: CAWGGGVSDTQYF
DNA: TGTGCCTGGGGCGGGGGAGTCTCAGATACGCAGTATTTT

size: .
V: TRBV7-9
length: 16
J: TRBJ1-2
D: TRBD1
CDR3: CASSLDPGQGRYGYTF
DNA: TGTGCCAGCAGCTTAGATCCCGGACAGGGACGCTATGGCTACACCTTC

size: .
V: TRBV5-1
length: 12
J: TRBJ2-5
D: .
CDR3: CASSASQETQYF
DNA: TGCGCCAGCAGCGCCTCCCAAGAGACCCAGTACTTC

size: .
V: TRBV7-9
length: 13
J: TRBJ2-7
D: .
CDR3: CASGGRDRDEQYF
DNA: TGTGCCAGCGGGGGGAGAGACAGGGACGAGCAGTACTTC

size: .
V: TRBV19
length: 14
J: TRBJ1-6
D: .
CDR3: CASSGSSYNSPLHF
DNA: TGTGCCAGTAGCGGGAGCTCCTATAATTCACCCCTCCACTTT

size: .
V: TRBV9
length: 15
J: TRBJ2-1
D: .
CDR3: CASSVNSNSYNEQFF
DNA: TGTGCCAGCAGCGTGAATTCAAACTCCTACAATGAGCAGTTCTTC

size: .
V: TRBV29-1
length: 18
J: TRBJ2-1
D: TRBD1
CDR3: CSVEDIVGRGGRYNEQFF
DNA: TGCAGCGTTGAAGACATAGTAGGCAGAGGGGGCCGATACAATGAGCAGTTCTTC

size: .
V: TRBV6-5
length: 14
J: TRBJ2-7
D: .
CDR3: CASRAGGPSYEQYF
DNA: TGTGCCAGCAGAGCCGGGGGCCCATCCTACGAGCAGTACTTC

size: .
V: TRBV6-1
length: 15
J: TRBJ2-1
D: TRBD2
CDR3: CASSERRWGGNEQFF
DNA: TGTGCCAGCAGTGAAAGGAGGTGGGGGGGGAATGAGCAGTTCTTC

size: .
V: TRBV11-2
length: 17
J: TRBJ2-2
D: TRBD2
CDR3: CASSLVGGLAPTGELFF
DNA: TGTGCCAGCAGCTTAGTTGGGGGACTAGCGCCCACCGGGGAGCTGTTTTTT

size: few
V: TRBV19
length: 14
J: TRBJ2-2
D: .
CDR3: CASKGRSNTGELFF
DNA: TGTGCCAGTAAGGGCAGGTCGAACACCGGGGAGCTGTTTTTT

size: .
V: TRBV7-9
length: 19
J: TRBJ1-3
D: .
CDR3: CASSLGWIGQSSSGNTIYF
DNA: TGTGCCAGCAGCTTAGGATGGATAGGGCAGTCTTCCTCTGGAAACACCATATATTTT

size: few
V: TRBV6-1
length: 13
J: TRBJ2-7
D: TRBD2
CDR3: CASGEGRAYEQYF
DNA: TGTGCCAGCGGGGAGGGACGGGCCTACGAGCAGTACTTC

size: .
V: TRBV29-1
length: 11
J: TRBJ2-7
D: .
CDR3: CSVGSANEQYF
DNA: TGCAGCGTTGGTTCAGCGAACGAGCAGTACTTC

size: once
V: TRBV7-2
length: 15
J: TRBJ2-2
D: TRBD1
CDR3: CASSLRGPTGGELFF
DNA: TGTGCCAGCAGCTTAAGGGGGCCGACTGGCGGGGAGCTGTTTTTT

size: .
V: TRBV4-1
length: 15
J: TRBJ1-5
D: .
CDR3: CASSQGQDGNQPQHF
DNA: TGCGCCAGCAGCCAGGGCCAGGATGGGAATCAGCCCCAGCATTTT

size: .
V: TRBV5-6
length: 14
J: TRBJ1-2
D: .
CDR3: CASSLLGGDYGYTF
DNA: TGTGCCAGCAGCTTGTTGGGGGGAGACTATGGCTACACCTTC

size: few
V: TRBV2
length: 14
J: TRBJ2-7
D: TRBD1
CDR3: CASSRTGGSYEQYF
DNA: TGTGCCAGCAGCCGGACAGGGGGCTCCTACGAGCAGTACTTC

size: .
V: TRBV7-7
length: 15
J: TRBJ2-3
D: TRBD2
CDR3: CASSSGGSGTDTQYF
DNA: TGTGCCAGCAGCTCGGGGGGGTCGGGCACAGATACGCAGTATTTT

size: .
V: TRBV5-6
length: 13
J: TRBJ1-2
D: .
CDR3: CASSPGPVYGYTF
DNA: TGTGCCAGCAGCCCGGGTCCAGTCTATGGCTACACCTTC

size: .
V: TRBV4-1
length: 16
J: TRBJ1-3
D: .
CDR3: CASSPTTISSGNTIYF
DNA: TGCGCCAGCAGCCCAACTACCATAAGCTCTGGAAACACCATATATTTT